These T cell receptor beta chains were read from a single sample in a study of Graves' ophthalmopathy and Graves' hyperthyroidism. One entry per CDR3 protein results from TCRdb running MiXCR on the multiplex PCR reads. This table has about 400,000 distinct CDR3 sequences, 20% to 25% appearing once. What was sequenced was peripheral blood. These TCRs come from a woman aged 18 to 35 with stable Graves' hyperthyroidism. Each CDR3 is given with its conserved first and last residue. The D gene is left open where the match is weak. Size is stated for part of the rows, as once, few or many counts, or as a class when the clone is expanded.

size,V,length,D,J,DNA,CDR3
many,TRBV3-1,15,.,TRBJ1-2,TGTGCCAGCAGCCAAGAGCAGGGTCAGATCGGAGGCTACACCTTC,CASSQEQGQIGGYTF
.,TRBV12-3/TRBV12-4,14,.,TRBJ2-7,TGTGCCATCAGGGGGGGACAGGATTCCTACGAGCAGTACTTC,CAIRGGQDSYEQYF
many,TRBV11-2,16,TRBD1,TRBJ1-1,TGTGCCAGCAGCTCGGGACAGGGGCGCGGGGGTGCTGAAGCTTTCTTT,CASSSGQGRGGAEAFF
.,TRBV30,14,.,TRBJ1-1,TGTGCCTGGATAGGACCGTGGTGGAACACTGAAGCTTTCTTT,CAWIGPWWNTEAFF
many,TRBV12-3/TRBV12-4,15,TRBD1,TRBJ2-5,TGTGCCAGCAGTCCCGACAGGGGGGAAAGGGAGACCCAGTACTTC,CASSPDRGERETQYF
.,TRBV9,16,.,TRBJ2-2,TGTGCCAGCAGCGTAGCGGGAGTGGCGTACACCGGGGAGCTGTTTTTT,CASSVAGVAYTGELFF
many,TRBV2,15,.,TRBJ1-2,TGTGCCAGCAGGCTAGACTCTACTCCTAACTATGGCTACACCTTC,CASRLDSTPNYGYTF
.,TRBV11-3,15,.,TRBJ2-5,TGTGCCAGCAGCATCGGGACGGGACCGACAGAGACCCAGTACTTC,CASSIGTGPTETQYF
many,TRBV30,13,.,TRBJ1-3,TGTGCCTGGTCCCCCGCTTCTGGAAACACCATATATTTT,CAWSPASGNTIYF
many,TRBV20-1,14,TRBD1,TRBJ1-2,TGCAGTGCTAGACGGGACAGGGGAGATTATGGCTACACCTTC,CSARRDRGDYGYTF
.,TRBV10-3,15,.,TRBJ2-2,TGTGCCATCAGTGAGCTAAGGGGGAACACCGGGGAGCTGTTTTTT,CAISELRGNTGELFF
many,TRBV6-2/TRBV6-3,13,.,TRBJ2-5,TGTGCCAGCAGTTACGGGGCCCGGGAGACCCAGTACTTC,CASSYGARETQYF
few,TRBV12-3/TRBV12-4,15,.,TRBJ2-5,TGTGCCAGCAGTCCCCCGGACTGGTACCAAGAGACCCAGTACTTC,CASSPPDWYQETQYF
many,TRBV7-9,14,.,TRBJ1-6,TGTGCCAGCAGCGAGACGGGGAATAATTCACCCCTCCACTTT,CASSETGNNSPLHF
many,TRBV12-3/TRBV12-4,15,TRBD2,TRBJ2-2,TGTGCCAGCAGTTTACGGCTAGCGGGCACCGGGGAGCTGTTTTTT,CASSLRLAGTGELFF
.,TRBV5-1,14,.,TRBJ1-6,TGCGCCAGCAGCCTCCGGGCCTACAATTCACCCCTCCACTTT,CASSLRAYNSPLHF
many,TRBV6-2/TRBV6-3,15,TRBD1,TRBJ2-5,TGTGCCAGCACTCGACAGGGACAGGGGATGGAGACCCAGTACTTC,CASTRQGQGMETQYF
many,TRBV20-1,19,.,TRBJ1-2,TGCAGTGCTCCGATCCTCTTCCCAGTGAGGGTCGGGGGTAACTATGGCTACACCTTC,CSAPILFPVRVGGNYGYTF
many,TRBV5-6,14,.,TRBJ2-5,TGTGCCAGCAGCTTGGAGCCGCTTCAAGAGACCCAGTACTTC,CASSLEPLQETQYF
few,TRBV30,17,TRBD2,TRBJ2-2,TGTGCCTGGAGTCCCGGACCAGGAGCGGGGGGGCCCGGGGAGCTGTTTTTT,CAWSPGPGAGGPGELFF
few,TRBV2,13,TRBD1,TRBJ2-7,TGTGCCAGCCTGGACAGGGCTTTCGACGAGCAGTACTTC,CASLDRAFDEQYF
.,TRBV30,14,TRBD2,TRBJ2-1,TGTGCCTGGAGTGCGGCTAGCGGCTACAATGAGAAGTTCTTC,CAWSAASGYNEKFF
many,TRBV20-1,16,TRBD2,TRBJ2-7,TGCAGTGCTAGCGGTCGGCTAGCGGGGTGGGTAGGTGGGCAGTACTTC,CSASGRLAGWVGGQYF
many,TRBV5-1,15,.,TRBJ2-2,TGCGCCAGCAGCTTGGGGGACGGAAACACCGGGGAGCTGTTTTTT,CASSLGDGNTGELFF
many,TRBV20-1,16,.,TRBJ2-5,TGCAGTGCTAGCCTTCTGGGGTCTGGCCGCGCGGAGACCCAGTACTTC,CSASLLGSGRAETQYF
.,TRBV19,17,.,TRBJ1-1,TGTGCCAGTAGTATGGGGCCTACAGGGTCGTTTAGCACTGAAGCTTTCTTT,CASSMGPTGSFSTEAFF
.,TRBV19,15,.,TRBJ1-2,TGTGCCAGTAGTACTGGACGGAGAGCTAACTATGGCTACACCTTC,CASSTGRRANYGYTF
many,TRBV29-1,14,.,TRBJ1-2,TGCAGCGTTGCCCCTCGCGTGTCGGGCTATGGCTACACCTTC,CSVAPRVSGYGYTF
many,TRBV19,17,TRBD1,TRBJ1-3,TGTGCCAGTAGTAACTCGGCGGGACAGAGCTCTGGAAACACCATATATTTT,CASSNSAGQSSGNTIYF